This TCR beta chain is from a study of cytomegalovirus exposure and HLA in healthy donors (dated by TCRdb to the late 2010s). The study in broad terms: According to an earlier analysis of 550 to 750 of the donors, roughly 180 million T cells yielded 120 million or so unique TCR beta sequences and about 280 Gb of sequence data. Approximately 300 gigabases of sequencing data and roughly 90 million unique TCR sequences were included in an early release covering roughly 600 HLA-typed donors. Among the roughly 370 genotyped donors, around 81% belonged to the genetic ancestry cluster associated with self-reported Caucasian donors. The aim of the study was to test whether cataloging public T cell receptors could identify signatures of past pathogen exposure. The T cell repertoires of 550 to 850 subjects were profiled by immunosequencing and related to cytomegalovirus serostatus. In addition to the first cohort of 650 to 750 subjects, a separate validation cohort of over 90 different subjects was used. To predict cytomegalovirus infection status, the study brought together high-throughput TCR immunosequencing, statistical association of individual TCRs with disease status, and machine learning. A later analysis re-analyzed previously published TCR beta repertoires from 650 to 800 donors and added high-resolution HLA genotyping to study TCR occurrence patterns. The later analysis used no new phenotypic data to find candidate immune exposures, relying instead on TCR beta sequences and their occurrence across donors. An earlier analysis of roughly 580 of the donors used high-throughput TCR beta sequencing to judge whether each TCR beta V gene segment behaved as functional or pseudogenic. Donor age, sex, ethnicity and CMV serostatus were collected together with the repertoire data. A later genetic analysis took genome-wide SNP genotypes for about 55% of the 666 donors and used that subset as a discovery cohort. All discovery cohort repertoires had been generated on a single sequencing platform. Class I and class II HLA loci were covered by the typing at four-digit resolution. The number of donors typed differed by locus, with about 620-630 for A, B, C, DRB1 and DQB1, around 500 for DQA1, about 610 for DPA1, and some 470 for DPB1. Several DR-DQ haplotypes were treated as single units for association and clustering because of strong linkage in the cohort. On average, 235,054 unique TCR beta nucleotide sequences were sequenced per donor among fewer than 500 genotyped donors of the cohort, with roughly 18% of those sequences being non-productive.

The paper as a whole reports these results and caveats: In a later analysis, the rate of TCR association differed among HLA loci, with DRB1 alleles having the most associated TCRs and HLA-C alleles having the fewest. A later analysis found that HLA-associated TCR beta chains were more clonally expanded and had lower generation probabilities than equally common non-associated chains. At a false discovery rate of 0.05, a later analysis linked fewer than 20,000 TCR beta sequences to specific HLA alleles. The cohort was sequenced for TCR beta chains only, and without alpha or paired-chain data the features that could be detected were limited. In both the original and validation cohorts, the classifier was reported to diagnose cytomegalovirus status with high specificity and sensitivity. A later genetic analysis associated a missense DCLRE1C variant with V-gene and J-gene trimming of TCR beta chains, and an independent cohort replicated the association. In a later genetic analysis, fewer N-insertions in productive TCRs were reported among donors in an Asian-associated ancestry cluster than the 666-donor mean. According to a later analysis, most CMV-associated TCR beta chains appeared to be HLA-restricted, and the HLA associations seemed to be driven largely by CMV exposure. An earlier analysis of roughly 570 of the donors showed that most TCR beta V segments appeared in productive rearrangements either about 87% or about 30% of the time, which broadly matched IMGT annotations. The study gave a list of 150 to 200 TCR beta chains associated with cytomegalovirus. A group of highly shared sequence variants was considered likely to be a technical artifact of the sequencing pipeline. HLA typing was unavailable for some donors at each locus, so association tests used only the typed subset. A further reported finding was that TCR beta sequences accurately predicted the HLA-A and HLA-B alleles for most subjects in the first cohort. Roughly uniform sequencing depth across donors was assumed in presence/absence analyses, although this assumption may not hold. Most TCR sequences were observed very rarely across donors, whereas some public TCRs were present in many individuals. Because counts were too low, seventeen rarely observed V segments, including chromosome 9 orphons, were excluded from the earlier analysis of several hundred of the donors. The only immune exposure information available for the cohort was CMV serostatus. A later analysis reported that several top co-occurrence clusters appeared linked to parvovirus B19, influenza, CMV and Epstein-Barr virus. Linkage disequilibrium might explain the correlated functional status among segregating V segments, but an unknown experimental factor could not be ruled out. Three of the identified cytomegalovirus-associated TCR beta chains were confirmed in vitro to be specific for cytomegalovirus antigens. The authors suggested that the approach could potentially be extended to other disease states and immunological phenotypes. Assigning TCR associations to individual alleles was difficult when HLA alleles, especially DR and DQ, strongly co-occurred. Some IMGT-functional V segments, including TRBV6-2 and TRBV6-3, could not be distinguished by the 87-base-pair reads and were therefore excluded.

Regarding this clone: The antigen it binds to is not known. There are no base qualities to consult, and no much larger clone falls within one base.

CDR1 is given as SEHNR and CDR2 as FQNEAQ, both from the germline V gene (reference sequence). The CDR3, from cysteine to phenylalanine, totals 15 residues. The retained sequence is limited to the CDR3, 45 bases, with the frame set at the first base. For this chain, trimming is 5 bases at the V end and 1 base at the J end, and the number of junction bases without a gene match is 6. In total, roughly 670 healthy bone marrow donors made up the cohort. All cohort members were sampled while nominally healthy, although unrecorded immune exposures were likely present. The donor was CMV seropositive and was included in the group of some 290 seropositive cohort members. Each donor provided a peripheral blood sample, and peripheral blood mononuclear cells were used for TCR beta sequencing. The Qiagen DNeasy Blood Extraction Kit was used to extract genomic DNA from the blood cell samples. Library construction relied on the immunoSEQ multiplex PCR assay. A mixture of 60 forward primers for TCR Vbeta segments and 13 reverse primers for TCR Jbeta segments was used in the multiplex PCR. Amplification of the CDR3 region of rearranged TCR beta genes was performed with a multiplex PCR assay on genomic DNA. The Illumina HiSeq System was used to sequence the amplified TCR beta libraries as 87-base-pair reads. The authors' pipeline ran thus. A later analysis tallied 75 million to 95 million unique TCR beta chains across the approximately 670 repertoires, and approximately 12 million of those chains were shared by two or more donors. Raw reads were error-corrected and collapsed into unique sequences with a nearest-neighbor algorithm that merged closely related sequences to remove PCR and sequencing errors. CDR3 sequences were aligned to IMGT reference sequences to assign V, D and J gene segments. Each retained sequence needed at least a six-nucleotide match to both a V gene segment and a J gene segment. A rearrangement was called productive if the CDR3 had no stop codons and remained in frame with V and J, and every other rearrangement was called non-productive. CDR3 was defined by IMGT convention, running from the second conserved V-encoded cysteine to the conserved J-encoded phenylalanine. In an earlier analysis of more than 550 of the donors, sequences lacking an unambiguous match to a single V gene segment were excluded. An earlier analysis of several hundred of the donors called V segments functional above 56.7% productive rearrangements and segregating when the between-donor standard deviation exceeded 5%. To diagnose cytomegalovirus status from the catalog of TCR beta chain sequences, a statistical classification framework was built. A later analysis assigned V and J genes by comparing TCR nucleotide sequences with IMGT/GENE-DB human TR gene sequences. In a later analysis, CDR3 sequences and most-parsimonious VDJ recombination scenarios were assigned using the TCRdist pipeline. In a later analysis, each TCR beta chain was defined by its CDR3 amino acid sequence together with its V-gene family, and reads lacking a unique V-gene family were excluded. To address suspected cross-contamination and a sequencing artifact, a later analysis removed roughly 580 highly shared, low-generation-probability nucleotide sequences. In a later analysis, a clonal expansion index was calculated for each public chain from normalized within-repertoire ranks of inferred template counts. Generation probabilities in a later analysis came from a VDJ recombination model fitted to out-of-frame rearrangements, and those results were checked against IGoR. Hypergeometric tests were used in a later analysis to score TCR-TCR, TCR-HLA and TCR-CMV co-occurrence, with a repertoire-size bias correction applied to the TCR pairs. In a later analysis, false discovery rates were estimated by permuting HLA or CMV assignments 20 times. A later analysis grouped co-occurring TCRs with DBSCAN, adding TCRdist sequence similarity when clustering within HLA-allele-positive subsets. Repertoires with fewer than 30,000 or more than 120,000 public chains were left out of co-occurrence clustering, as were about five repertoires with anomalous nucleotide sharing. The clones in this table, taken by TCRdb from immuneACCESS, are in-frame only. Not every clone is retained; where verified, under half of the shortfall comes from an unresolved V gene, and the cause of the rest is unknown. V, J and clone size are those of that table, while D and trimming were read from the DNA. Present in this sample are under 200,000 clones, 79% of which were seen just once. The ten largest clones add up to approximately 4% of the sample.

The receptor's source is a woman aged 25 to 45 in good health and CMV-seropositive. Sequencing was done on a sample of PBMCs. In this chain, TRBV7-9 is recombined with TRBJ1-1; TRBD1 fits 8 bases in the junction. The CDR3 is CASSGSDRGNTEAFF. In nucleotide form, the sequence is TGTGCCAGCAGCGGTAGCGACAGGGGGAACACTGAAGCTTTCTTT.